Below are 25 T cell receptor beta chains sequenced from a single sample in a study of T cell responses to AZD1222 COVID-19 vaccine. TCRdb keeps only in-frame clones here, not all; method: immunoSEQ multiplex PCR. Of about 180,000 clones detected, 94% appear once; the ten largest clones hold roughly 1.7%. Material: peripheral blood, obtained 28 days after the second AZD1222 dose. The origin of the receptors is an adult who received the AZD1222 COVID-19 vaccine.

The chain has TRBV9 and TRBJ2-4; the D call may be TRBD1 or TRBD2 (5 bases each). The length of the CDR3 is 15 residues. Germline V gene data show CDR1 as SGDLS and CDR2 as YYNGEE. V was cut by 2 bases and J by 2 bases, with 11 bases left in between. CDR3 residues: CASSVGARPKNIQYF. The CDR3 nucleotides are TGTGCCAGCAGCGTCGGGGCCCGTCCCAAAAACATTCAGTACTTC.

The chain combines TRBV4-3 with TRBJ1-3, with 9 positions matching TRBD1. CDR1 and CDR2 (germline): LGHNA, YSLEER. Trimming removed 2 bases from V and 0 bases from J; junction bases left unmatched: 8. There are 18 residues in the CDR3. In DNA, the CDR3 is TGCGCCAGCAGCCAAACCTCCGGGACAGGGATCTCTGGAAACACCATATATTTT. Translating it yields CASSQTSGTGISGNTIYF.

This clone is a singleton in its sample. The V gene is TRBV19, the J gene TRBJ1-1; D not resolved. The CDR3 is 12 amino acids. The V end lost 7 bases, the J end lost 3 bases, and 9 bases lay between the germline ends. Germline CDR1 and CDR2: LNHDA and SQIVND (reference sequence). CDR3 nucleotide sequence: TGTGCCAGTACTAGTTTGGACACTGAAGCTTTCTTT. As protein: CASTSLDTEAFF.

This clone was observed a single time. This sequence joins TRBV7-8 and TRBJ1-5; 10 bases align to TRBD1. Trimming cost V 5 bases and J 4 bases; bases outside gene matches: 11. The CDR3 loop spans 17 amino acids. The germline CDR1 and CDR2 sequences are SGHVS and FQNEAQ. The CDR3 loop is CASSPGTGVIRNQPQHF. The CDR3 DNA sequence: TGTGCCAGCAGCCCAGGGACAGGGGTTATTAGAAATCAGCCCCAGCATTTT.

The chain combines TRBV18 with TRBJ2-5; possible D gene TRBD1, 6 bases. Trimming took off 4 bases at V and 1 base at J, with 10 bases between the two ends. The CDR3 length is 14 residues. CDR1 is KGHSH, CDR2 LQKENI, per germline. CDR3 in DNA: TGTGCCAGCTCACGGTGGACAGCCCAAGAGACCCAGTACTTC. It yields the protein CASSRWTAQETQYF.

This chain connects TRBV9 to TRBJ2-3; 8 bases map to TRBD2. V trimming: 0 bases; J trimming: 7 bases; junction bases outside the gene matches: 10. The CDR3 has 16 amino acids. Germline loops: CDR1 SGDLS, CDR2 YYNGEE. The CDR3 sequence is CASSVGVSGGDHTQYF. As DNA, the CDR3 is TGTGCCAGCAGCGTAGGGGTCAGCGGGGGAGATCATACGCAGTATTTT.

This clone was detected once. The CDR3 sequence is CASRLDLRESTEAFF. The DNA of the CDR3 is TGTGCCAGCAGGTTGGATCTCAGGGAGAGCACTGAAGCTTTCTTT. The chain recombines TRBV6-6 with TRBJ1-1; tentatively, D is TRBD1 (5 bases). Trimming shortened V by 6 bases and J by 4 bases, and 18 bases separated the two germline ends. Looked up from germline, CDR1 is MNHNY and CDR2 is SVGAGI (reference sequence). The CDR3 consists of 15 residues.

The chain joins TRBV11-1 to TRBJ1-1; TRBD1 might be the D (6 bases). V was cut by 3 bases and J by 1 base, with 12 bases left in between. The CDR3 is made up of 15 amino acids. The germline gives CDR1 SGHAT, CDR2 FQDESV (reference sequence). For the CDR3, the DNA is TGTGCCAGCAGCTTCAGGGGCTACCCGAACACTGAAGCTTTCTTT. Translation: CASSFRGYPNTEAFF.

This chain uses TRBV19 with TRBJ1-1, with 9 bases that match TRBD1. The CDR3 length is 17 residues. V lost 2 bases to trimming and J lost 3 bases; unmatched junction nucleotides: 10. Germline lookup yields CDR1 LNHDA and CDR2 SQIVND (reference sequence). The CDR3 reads CASSIRGQGLRDTEAFF. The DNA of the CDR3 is TGTGCCAGTAGTATAAGGGGACAGGGACTAAGGGACACTGAAGCTTTCTTT.

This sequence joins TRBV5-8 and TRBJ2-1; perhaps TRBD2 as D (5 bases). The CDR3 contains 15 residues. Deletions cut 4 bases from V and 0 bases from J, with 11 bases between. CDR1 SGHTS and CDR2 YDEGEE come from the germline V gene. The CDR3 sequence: CASSVSGRSYNEQFF. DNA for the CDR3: TGTGCCAGCAGCGTAAGCGGACGCTCCTACAATGAGCAGTTCTTC.

DNA of the CDR3: TGTGCCAGCAGCCCACAGAACTCTGGGGCCAACGTCCTGACTTTC. It yields the protein CASSPQNSGANVLTF. This chain links TRBV7-2 with TRBJ2-6; D uncertain. The CDR3 runs to 15 residues. Germline V gene lookup returns CDR1 SGHTA and CDR2 FQGNSA. The V gene lost 5 bases and the J gene lost 0 bases, with 8 bases spanning the gap. The full variable domain, rest sourced from reference TRBV7-2 and TRBJ2-6, is GAGVSQSPSNKVTEKGKDVELRCDPISGHTALYWYRQSLGQGLEFLIYFQGNSAPDKSGLPSDRFSAERTGGSVSTLTIQRTQQEDSAVYLCASSPQNSGANVLTFGAGSRLTVL.

CDR3 in DNA: TGTGCCAGCAGCTCCCAACCAACTAGCAGGGGCACAGATACGCAGTATTTT. It codes for CASSSQPTSRGTDTQYF. V usage is TRBV7-9 and J usage is TRBJ2-3; a possible D gene is TRBD2 (6 bases). Trimming took off 4 bases at V and 1 base at J, with 18 bases between the two ends. This CDR3 is 17 amino acids long. The germline V gene encodes CDR1 SEHNR and CDR2 FQNEAQ (reference sequence).

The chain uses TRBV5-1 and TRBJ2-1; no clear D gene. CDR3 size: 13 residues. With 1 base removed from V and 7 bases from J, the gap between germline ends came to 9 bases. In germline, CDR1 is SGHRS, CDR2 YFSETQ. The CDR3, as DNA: TGCGCCAGCAGCTTGTTGCCGGCGAATGAGCAGTTCTTC. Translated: CASSLLPANEQFF.

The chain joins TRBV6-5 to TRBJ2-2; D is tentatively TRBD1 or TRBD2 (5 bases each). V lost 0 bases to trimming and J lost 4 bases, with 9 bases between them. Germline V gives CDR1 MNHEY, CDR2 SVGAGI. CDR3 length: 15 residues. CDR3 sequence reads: CASSYSSGTTGELFF. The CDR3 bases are TGTGCCAGCAGTTACTCCTCAGGGACCACCGGGGAGCTGTTTTTT.

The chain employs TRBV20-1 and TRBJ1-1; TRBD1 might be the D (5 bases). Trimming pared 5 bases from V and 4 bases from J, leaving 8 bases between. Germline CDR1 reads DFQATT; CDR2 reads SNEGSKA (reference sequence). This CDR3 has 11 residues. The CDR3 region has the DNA TGCAGTGCTGGTGGGGGCACTGAAGCTTTCTTT. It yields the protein CSAGGGTEAFF.

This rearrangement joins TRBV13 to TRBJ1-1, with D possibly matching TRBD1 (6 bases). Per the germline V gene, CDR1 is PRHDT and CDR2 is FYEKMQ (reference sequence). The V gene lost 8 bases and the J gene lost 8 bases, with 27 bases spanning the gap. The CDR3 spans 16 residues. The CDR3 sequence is CASSIGGMGGGSEAFF. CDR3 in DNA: TGTGCCAGCTCCATAGGGGGGATGGGAGGGGGAAGCGAAGCTTTCTTT.

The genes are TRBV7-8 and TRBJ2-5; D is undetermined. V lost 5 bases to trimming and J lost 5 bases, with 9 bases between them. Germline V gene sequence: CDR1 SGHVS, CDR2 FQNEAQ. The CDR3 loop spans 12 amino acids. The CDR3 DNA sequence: TGTGCCAGCAGCCTATCATTCGAGACCCAGTACTTC. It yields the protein CASSLSFETQYF.

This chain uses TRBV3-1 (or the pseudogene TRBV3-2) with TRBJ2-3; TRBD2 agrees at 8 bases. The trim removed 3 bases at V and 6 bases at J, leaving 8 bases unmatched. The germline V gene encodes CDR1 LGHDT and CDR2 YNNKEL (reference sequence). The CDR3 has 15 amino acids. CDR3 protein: CASSHQSGGRDTQYF. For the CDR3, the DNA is TGTGCCAGCAGCCATCAAAGCGGGGGTAGGGATACGCAGTATTTT.

The CDR3 DNA sequence: TGTGCCTGGAGCCGTGGAGAAATGGAGGACAGGGTCTATGGCTACACCTTC. This codes for CAWSRGEMEDRVYGYTF. The chain uses TRBV30 and TRBJ1-2; TRBD1 agrees at 8 bases. Unmatched junction bases numbered 16, after V lost 3 bases and J lost 4 bases. The CDR3 extends over 17 amino acids. CDR1 and CDR2 (germline): GTSNPN, SVGIG (reference sequence).

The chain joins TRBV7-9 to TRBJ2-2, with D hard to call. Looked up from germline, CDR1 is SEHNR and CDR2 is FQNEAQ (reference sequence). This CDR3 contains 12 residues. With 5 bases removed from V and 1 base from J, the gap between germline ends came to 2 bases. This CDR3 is CASSVNTGELFF. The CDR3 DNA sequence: TGTGCCAGCAGCGTGAACACCGGGGAGCTGTTTTTT.

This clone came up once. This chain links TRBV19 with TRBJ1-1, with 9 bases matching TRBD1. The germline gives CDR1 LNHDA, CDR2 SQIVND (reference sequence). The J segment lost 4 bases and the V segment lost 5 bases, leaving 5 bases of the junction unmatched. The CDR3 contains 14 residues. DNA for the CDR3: TGTGCCAGTAGTTGGGGACAGGGCCCCACTGAAGCTTTCTTT. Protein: CASSWGQGPTEAFF.

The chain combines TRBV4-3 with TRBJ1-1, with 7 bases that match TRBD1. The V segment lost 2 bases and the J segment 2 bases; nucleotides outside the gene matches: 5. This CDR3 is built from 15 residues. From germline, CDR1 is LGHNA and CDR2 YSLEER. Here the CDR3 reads CASSQLDRINTEAFF. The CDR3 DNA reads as TGCGCCAGCAGCCAATTGGACAGGATAAACACTGAAGCTTTCTTT.

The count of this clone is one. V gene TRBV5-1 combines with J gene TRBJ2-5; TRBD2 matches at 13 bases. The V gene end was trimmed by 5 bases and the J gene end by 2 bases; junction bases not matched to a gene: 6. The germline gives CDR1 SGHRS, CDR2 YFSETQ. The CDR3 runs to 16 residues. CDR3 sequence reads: CASSKGLAGRQETQYF. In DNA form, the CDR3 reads TGCGCCAGCAGTAAGGGACTAGCGGGAAGACAAGAGACCCAGTACTTC. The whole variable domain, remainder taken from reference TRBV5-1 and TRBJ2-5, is KAGVTQTPRYLIKTRGQQVTLSCSPISGHRSVSWYQQTPGQGLQFLFEYFSETQRNKGNFPGRFSGRQFSNSRSEMNVSTLELGDSALYLCASSKGLAGRQETQYFGPGTRLLVL.

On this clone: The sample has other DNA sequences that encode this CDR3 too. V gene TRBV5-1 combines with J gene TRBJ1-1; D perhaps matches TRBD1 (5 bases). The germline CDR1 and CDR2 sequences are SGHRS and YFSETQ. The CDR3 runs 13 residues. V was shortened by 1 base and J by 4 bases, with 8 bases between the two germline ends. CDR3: CASSLQGGTEAFF. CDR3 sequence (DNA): TGCGCCAGCAGCTTGCAGGGCGGCACTGAAGCTTTCTTT.

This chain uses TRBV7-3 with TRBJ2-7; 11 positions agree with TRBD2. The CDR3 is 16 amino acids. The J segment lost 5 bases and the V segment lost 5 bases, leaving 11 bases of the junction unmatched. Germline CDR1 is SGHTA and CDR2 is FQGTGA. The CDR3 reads CASSPRASGRRDEQYF. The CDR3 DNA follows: TGTGCCAGCAGCCCTAGGGCTAGCGGGAGGAGGGACGAGCAGTACTTC.